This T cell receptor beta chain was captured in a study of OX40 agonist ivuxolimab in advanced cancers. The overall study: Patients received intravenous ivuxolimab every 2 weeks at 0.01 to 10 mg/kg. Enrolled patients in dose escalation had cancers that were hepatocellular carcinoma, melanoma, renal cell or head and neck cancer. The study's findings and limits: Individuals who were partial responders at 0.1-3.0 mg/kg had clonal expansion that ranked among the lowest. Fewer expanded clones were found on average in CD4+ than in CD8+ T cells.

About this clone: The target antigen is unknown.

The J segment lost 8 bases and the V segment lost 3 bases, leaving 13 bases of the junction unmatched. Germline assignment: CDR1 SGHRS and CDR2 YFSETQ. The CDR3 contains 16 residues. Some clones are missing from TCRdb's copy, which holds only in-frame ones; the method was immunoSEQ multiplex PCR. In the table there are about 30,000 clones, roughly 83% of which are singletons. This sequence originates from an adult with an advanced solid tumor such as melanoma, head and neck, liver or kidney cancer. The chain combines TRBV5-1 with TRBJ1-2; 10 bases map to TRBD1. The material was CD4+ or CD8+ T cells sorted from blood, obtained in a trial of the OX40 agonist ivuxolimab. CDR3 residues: CASSWTPGTGDGGYTF. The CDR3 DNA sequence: TGCGCCAGCAGCTGGACCCCCGGGACAGGGGATGGAGGCTACACCTTC.